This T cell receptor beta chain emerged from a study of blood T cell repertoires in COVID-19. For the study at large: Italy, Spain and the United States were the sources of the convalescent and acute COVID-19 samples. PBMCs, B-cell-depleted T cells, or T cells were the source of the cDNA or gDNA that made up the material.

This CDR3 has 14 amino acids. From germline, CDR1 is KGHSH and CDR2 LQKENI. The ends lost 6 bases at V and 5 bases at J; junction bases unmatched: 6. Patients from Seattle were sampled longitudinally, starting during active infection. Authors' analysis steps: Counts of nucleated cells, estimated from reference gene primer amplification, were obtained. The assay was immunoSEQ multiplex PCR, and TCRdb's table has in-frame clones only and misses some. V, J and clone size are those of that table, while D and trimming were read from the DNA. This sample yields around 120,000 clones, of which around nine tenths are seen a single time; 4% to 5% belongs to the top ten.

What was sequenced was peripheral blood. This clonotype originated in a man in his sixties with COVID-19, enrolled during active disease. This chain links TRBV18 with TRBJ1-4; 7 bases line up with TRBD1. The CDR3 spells CASSTGTVNEKLFF. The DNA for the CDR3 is TGTGCCAGCTCTACGGGGACAGTGAATGAAAAACTGTTTTTT.